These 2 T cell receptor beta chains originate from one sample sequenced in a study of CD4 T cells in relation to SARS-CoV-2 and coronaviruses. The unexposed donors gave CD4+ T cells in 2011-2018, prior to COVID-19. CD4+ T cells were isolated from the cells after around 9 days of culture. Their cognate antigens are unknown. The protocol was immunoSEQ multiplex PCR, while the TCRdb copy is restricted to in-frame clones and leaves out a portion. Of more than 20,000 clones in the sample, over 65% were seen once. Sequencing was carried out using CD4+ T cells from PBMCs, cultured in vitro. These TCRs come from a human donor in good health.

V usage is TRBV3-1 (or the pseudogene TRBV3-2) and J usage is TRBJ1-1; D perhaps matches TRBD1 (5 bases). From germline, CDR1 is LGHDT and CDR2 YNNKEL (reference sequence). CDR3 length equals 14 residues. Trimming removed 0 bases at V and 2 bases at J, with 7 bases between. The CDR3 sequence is CASSQEDRNTEAFF. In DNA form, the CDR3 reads TGTGCCAGCAGCCAAGAAGACAGAAACACTGAAGCTTTCTTT.

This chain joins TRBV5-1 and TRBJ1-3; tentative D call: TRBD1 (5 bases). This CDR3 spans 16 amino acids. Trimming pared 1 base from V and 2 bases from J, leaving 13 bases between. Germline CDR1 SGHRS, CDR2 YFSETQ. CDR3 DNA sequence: TGCGCCAGCAGCTTGTTCGTCCCAGGGACTGGAAACACCATATATTTT. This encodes CASSLFVPGTGNTIYF.